The 30 T cell receptor beta chains given below trace back to one sample, sequenced in a study of human T cells and chemical hapten exposure (dated by TCRdb to about 2021). Library method: RACE. These reads were obtained on a NextSeq 500. TCRdb cleaned the public reads at Q25 with fastp, built clones with MiXCR and kept in-frame beta chains. Duplicate CDR3 protein sequences are folded into a single record with the most common DNA and genes. For this sample there are around 70,000 distinct CDR3 sequences; 11% appear just once. Roughly 1.5% of the sample is held by the ten biggest clonotypes. Taken with the paper, the label for time point translates to: patch test 3, about 24 weeks after DPC sensitization. Reading the label with the study, this specimen's treatment or condition is: therapeutic diphenylcyclopropenone sensitization with weekly scalp DPC. The specimen was whole blood, collected in connection with sensitization to the hapten diphenylcyclopropenone (DPC). The receptor set was obtained from a woman aged 45-65 years with alopecia areata. Some clones in this sample may be carry-over from other donors' samples.

This clonotype was seen repeatedly, ten times or more. The J gene is TRBJ1-2, the V gene TRBV5-1; TRBD1 agrees at 12 bases. CDR1 is SGHRS, CDR2 YFSETQ, per germline. The CDR3 runs 14 residues. J lost 7 bases, V lost 4 bases, and 5 bases had no gene match. The CDR3 sequence: CASSPRGQGAGYTF. Written as DNA, the CDR3 is TGCGCCAGCAGCCCCCGGGGACAGGGGGCTGGCTACACCTTC.

This clonotype was counted at least ten times. This rearrangement joins TRBV5-1 to TRBJ1-1, with TRBD1 as a possible D gene (5 bases). V was clipped by 0 bases and J by 2 bases, with 11 bases between them. The germline V gene has CDR1 SGHRS and CDR2 YFSETQ. The CDR3 covers 15 residues. The CDR3 nucleotides are TGCGCCAGCAGCTTGGCACGGGGCCTTAACACTGAAGCTTTCTTT. Its translation is CASSLARGLNTEAFF.

This clonotype was found a few times. The J gene is TRBJ2-7, the V gene TRBV12-3 or TRBV12-4; tentatively, D is TRBD2 (5 bases). Between the trimmed V and J ends, which lost 4 bases and 6 bases, there was a span of 10 bases. CDR3 length: 12 residues. CDR3 DNA sequence: TGTGCCAGCAGTTCGCTAGCATCCGAGCAGTACTTC. Translated, it gives CASSSLASEQYF.

This clonotype was seen at least ten times. The chain recombines TRBV27 with TRBJ1-1, with D tentatively TRBD1 (5 bases). CDR3 length: 15 residues. Germline CDR1 MNHEY, CDR2 SMNVEV (reference sequence). V was cut by 0 bases and J by 4 bases, with 12 bases left in between. CDR3: CASSLSAGFGTEAFF. The CDR3 DNA follows: TGTGCCAGCAGTTTATCGGCAGGGTTTGGCACTGAAGCTTTCTTT.

V and J are TRBV6-2 or TRBV6-3 and TRBJ1-6; TRBD1 agrees at 9 bases. The CDR3 totals 14 residues. V dropped 8 bases and J dropped 6; count of bases not matched to a gene: 5. Germline V CDR1 and CDR2: MNHEY, SVGEGT. The CDR3 DNA sequence: TGTGCCAGCTCGGACAGGGGCCTTAATTCACCCCTCCACTTT. The encoded protein is CASSDRGLNSPLHF.

This clonotype has only a few counts. This chain joins TRBV14 and TRBJ1-3; 7 positions agree with TRBD1. The CDR3 is made up of 20 amino acids. V lost 4 bases, J lost 0 bases, and 18 bases stayed unmatched. CDR1 SGHDN and CDR2 FVKESK come from the germline V gene. The CDR3 protein is CASSRRIPIAGTASGNTIYF. The CDR3 coding sequence is TGTGCCAGCAGCCGTCGTATACCGATTGCCGGGACAGCCTCTGGAAACACCATATATTTT. The full variable domain, its missing parts supplied by reference TRBV14 and TRBJ1-3, is EAGVTQFPSHSVIEKGQTVTLRCDPISGHDNLYWYRRVMGKEIKFLLHFVKESKQDESGMPNNRFLAERTGGTYSTLKVQPAELEDSGVYFCASSRRIPIAGTASGNTIYFGEGSWLTVV.

This clonotype was found a few times. This CDR3 is CASSITGTGRNEQFF. As DNA, the CDR3 is TGTGCCAGCAGTATTACCGGGACTGGACGTAATGAGCAGTTCTTC. V usage is TRBV12-3 or TRBV12-4 and J usage is TRBJ2-1; tentative D call: TRBD2 (6 bases). V was pared by 5 bases and J by 7 bases, with 18 bases between. The CDR3 runs to 15 residues.

This clonotype has ten or more counts. The chain recombines TRBV20-1 with TRBJ2-1; D is ambiguous. V was clipped by 6 bases and J by 0 bases, with 9 bases between them. The germline V gene has CDR1 DFQATT and CDR2 SNEGSKA (reference sequence). The CDR3 is 13 amino acids. CDR3 loop: CSAPYSSYNEQFF. CDR3 DNA sequence: TGCAGTGCGCCTTATAGCTCCTACAATGAGCAGTTCTTC.

This clonotype was detected ten times or more. The V gene is TRBV6-5, the J gene TRBJ1-5; 8 nucleotides align to TRBD1. The J segment lost 6 bases and the V segment lost 10 bases, leaving 14 bases of the junction unmatched. This CDR3 comprises 15 residues. The germline V gene has CDR1 MNHEY and CDR2 SVGAGI. This CDR3 is CATGNSRGLSQPQHF. CDR3 DNA: TGTGCCACCGGTAACAGCAGGGGGCTGTCTCAGCCCCAGCATTTT.

This clonotype was detected a few times. The V and J genes are TRBV29-1 and TRBJ2-7, with TRBD2 matching 8 bases. V lost 4 bases, J lost 5 bases, and 4 bases stayed unmatched. The CDR3 is made up of 12 amino acids. Per the germline V gene, CDR1 is SQVTM and CDR2 is ANQGSEA. CDR3 nucleotide sequence: TGCAGCGTTGGTCCCGGGGGGGACGAGCAGTACTTC. Its translation: CSVGPGGDEQYF.

In this sample, this clonotype turned up many times. V usage is TRBV27 and J usage is TRBJ2-1; 10 bases fit TRBD2. This CDR3 comprises 17 residues. The V segment lost 8 bases and the J segment 9 bases; nucleotides outside the gene matches: 19. Germline lookup yields CDR1 MNHEY and CDR2 SMNVEV (reference sequence). The CDR3 region is CASFPRGGASGSSEQFF. The CDR3, as DNA: TGTGCCAGCTTCCCCCGGGGTGGAGCTAGCGGGAGCAGTGAGCAGTTCTTC.

About this clonotype itself: A much larger clone sits a single nucleotide away, making a read error possible. The chain is built from TRBV18 and TRBJ1-1; D uncertain. This CDR3 comprises 15 residues. Deletions cut 4 bases from V and 1 base from J, with 13 bases between. The V gene's germline CDR1 is KGHSH and CDR2 LQKENI. This chain's CDR3 is CASSLLEVKNTEAFF. The CDR3 DNA sequence: TGTGCCAGCTCACTCCTAGAAGTGAAGAACACTGAAGCTTTCTTT.

This clonotype was counted ten times or more. The gene calls are TRBV18 and TRBJ1-1; D gene uncertain. V lost 2 bases and J lost 1, with 5 bases in between. The CDR3 sequence is 13 residues long. Germline V gene sequence: CDR1 KGHSH, CDR2 LQKENI. Here the CDR3 DNA reads TGTGCCAGCTCACCAGTAGAGAACACTGAAGCTTTCTTT. This encodes CASSPVENTEAFF. The whole variable domain, remainder taken from reference TRBV18 and TRBJ1-1, is NAGVMQNPRHLVRRRGQEARLRCSPMKGHSHVYWYRQLPEEGLKFMVYLQKENIIDESGMPKERFSAEFPKEGPSILRIQQVVRGDSAAYFCASSPVENTEAFFGQGTRLTVV.

The V and J genes are TRBV20-1 and TRBJ2-3, with D perhaps TRBD2 (5 bases). The CDR3 has 13 amino acids. CDR1 is DFQATT, CDR2 SNEGSKA, per germline (reference sequence). Trimming left V 4 bases short and J 2 bases short, with 10 bases between. In DNA form, the CDR3 reads TGCAGTGCTAATAGAGGGTCCACAGATACGCAGTATTTT. Residues: CSANRGSTDTQYF.

The chain recombines TRBV28 with TRBJ2-7; tentative D call: TRBD1 (6 bases). Germline V gene lookup returns CDR1 MDHEN and CDR2 SYDVKM. The CDR3 consists of 15 residues. V lost 5 bases and J 3 bases, leaving 17 bases between the germline ends. DNA of the CDR3: TGTGCCAGCAGTCCGACCACAGGGTTTAGCTACGAGCAGTACTTC. This encodes CASSPTTGFSYEQYF.

This clonotype occurred many times. This chain connects TRBV25-1 to TRBJ2-1, with D possibly TRBD2 on 6 matching bases. The CDR3 has 13 amino acids. V shed 7 bases and J shed 15 bases, with 22 bases lying between them. Germline lookup yields CDR1 MGHDK and CDR2 SYGVNS. The CDR3 loop reads CASIQGGRFALFF. CDR3 DNA sequence: TGTGCCAGCATCCAGGGAGGACGGTTCGCTCTGTTCTTC. Filled out from reference TRBV25-1 and TRBJ2-1, the complete variable domain reads EADIYQTPRYLVIGTGKKITLECSQTMGHDKMYWYQQDPGMELHLIHYSYGVNSTEKGDLSSESTVSRIRTEHFPLTLESARPSHTSQYLCASIQGGRFALFFGPGTRLTVL.

This rearrangement joins TRBV14 to TRBJ1-1; D is undetermined. The CDR3 loop spans 15 amino acids. Germline values: CDR1 SGHDN, CDR2 FVKESK. With 0 bases removed from V and 2 bases from J, the gap between germline ends came to 10 bases. The chain's CDR3 is CASSQDPVGNTEAFF. CDR3 nucleotide sequence: TGTGCCAGCAGCCAAGATCCCGTGGGTAACACTGAAGCTTTCTTT.

The chain carries TRBV5-1 and TRBJ1-2; D gene uncertain. Trimming shortened V by 5 bases and J by 4 bases, and 12 bases separated the two germline ends. CDR3 length equals 13 residues. The germline V gene encodes CDR1 SGHRS and CDR2 YFSETQ. The chain's CDR3 is CASRVDGIYGYTF. The CDR3, as DNA: TGCGCCAGCAGGGTGGACGGAATCTATGGCTACACCTTC. Complete variable domain (other parts from reference TRBV5-1 and TRBJ1-2): KAGVTQTPRYLIKTRGQQVTLSCSPISGHRSVSWYQQTPGQGLQFLFEYFSETQRNKGNFPGRFSGRQFSNSRSEMNVSTLELGDSALYLCASRVDGIYGYTFGSGTRLTVV.

A single count supports this clonotype. This sequence joins TRBV6-1 and TRBJ1-2, with unresolved D. This CDR3 comprises 9 residues. The V end was cut by 8 bases, the J end by 5 bases, with 3 bases between. Germline V gives CDR1 MNHNS, CDR2 SASEGT. CDR3: CASEYGYTF. Here the CDR3 DNA reads TGTGCCAGCGAGTATGGCTACACCTTC.

V is TRBV6-5 and J is TRBJ1-3, with D unresolved. V lost 6 bases and J lost 0, with 18 bases in between. Germline CDR1 MNHEY, CDR2 SVGAGI. The length of the CDR3 is 17 residues. This CDR3 is CASSPTLGRSSGNTIYF. The CDR3 region has the DNA TGTGCCAGCAGCCCCACCCTTGGACGCAGCTCTGGAAACACCATATATTTT.

The J gene is TRBJ1-6, the V gene TRBV12-3 or TRBV12-4, with TRBD1 as a possible D gene (6 bases). The CDR3 consists of 15 residues. V gave up 6 bases and J gave up 4 bases, with 13 bases separating them. The CDR3 loop is CASRGGTGYNSPLHF. The CDR3 region has the DNA TGTGCCAGCAGGGGTGGCACAGGGTATAATTCACCCCTCCACTTT.

This clonotype was picked up many times. The chain links TRBV6-6 to TRBJ1-5; D is unresolved. The CDR3 consists of 13 residues. V was trimmed by 4 bases and J by 0 bases, leaving 4 bases between them. In germline, CDR1 is MNHNY, CDR2 SVGAGI (reference sequence). The chain's CDR3 is CASSWPSNQPQHF. CDR3 nucleotide sequence: TGTGCCAGCAGTTGGCCTAGCAATCAGCCCCAGCATTTT.

The chain joins TRBV2 to TRBJ1-2; 8 nucleotides align to TRBD1. The CDR3 is 13 amino acids. V trimming: 5 bases; J trimming: 7 bases; junction bases outside the gene matches: 6. Per germline, CDR1 SNHLY and CDR2 FYNNEI. The CDR3 here is CASSFQGARGYTF. CDR3 coding DNA: TGTGCCAGCAGTTTTCAGGGGGCGCGTGGCTACACCTTC. Drawing the rest from reference TRBV2 and TRBJ1-2, the complete variable domain is EPEVTQTPSHQVTQMGQEVILRCVPISNHLYFYWYRQILGQKVEFLVSFYNNEISEKSEIFDDQFSVERPDGSNFTLKIRSTKLEDSAMYFCASSFQGARGYTFGSGTRLTVV.

The chain carries TRBV18 and TRBJ1-6, with 8 bases identical to TRBD1. The V and J ends lost 6 bases and 7 bases, in that order; junction bases with no gene match: 5. CDR1 is KGHSH, CDR2 LQKENI, per germline. The CDR3 is 14 residues long. The CDR3 DNA reads TGTGCCAGCTCGCGGGACAGGAGGAATTCACCCCTCCACTTT. Protein product: CASSRDRRNSPLHF. The full variable domain, completed using reference TRBV18 and TRBJ1-6, is NAGVMQNPRHLVRRRGQEARLRCSPMKGHSHVYWYRQLPEEGLKFMVYLQKENIIDESGMPKERFSAEFPKEGPSILRIQQVVRGDSAAYFCASSRDRRNSPLHFGNGTRLTVT.

This clonotype showed up many times. The genes are TRBV6-5 and TRBJ2-7; D unresolved. This CDR3 comprises 16 residues. Trimming cost V 0 bases and J 4 bases, with 16 bases left between them. The germline V gene has CDR1 MNHEY and CDR2 SVGAGI. CDR3 nucleotides: TGTGCCAGCAGTTACTCAGGGATCCAAGTGGGGTACGAGCAGTACTTC. Protein product: CASSYSGIQVGYEQYF.

This clonotype was detected only a few times. CDR3 protein: CASSVTDRGPRTEAFF. DNA of the CDR3: TGTGCCAGCAGTGTGACAGACAGGGGACCGAGAACTGAAGCTTTCTTT. The chain carries TRBV2 and TRBJ1-1; 8 nucleotides align to TRBD1. The J segment lost 5 bases and the V segment lost 4 bases, leaving 12 bases of the junction unmatched. The CDR3 has 16 amino acids. Per germline, CDR1 SNHLY and CDR2 FYNNEI.

This clonotype was recorded many times. The genes are TRBV7-9 and TRBJ1-2; D possibly corresponds to TRBD1 (5 bases). The CDR3 length is 16 residues. The V gene lost 4 bases and the J gene lost 0 bases, with 15 bases spanning the gap. CDR1 and CDR2 from the germline V gene are SEHNR and FQNEAQ (reference sequence). This CDR3 is CASSSDAGTTNYGYTF. The DNA for the CDR3 is TGTGCCAGCAGCTCCGACGCAGGGACTACTAACTATGGCTACACCTTC.

In its sample, this clonotype was seen a few times. This chain joins TRBV29-1 and TRBJ2-1; D is undetermined. The CDR3 consists of 12 residues. V was cut by 2 bases and J by 7 bases, with 9 bases left in between. Germline V gene lookup returns CDR1 SQVTM and CDR2 ANQGSEA. CDR3 loop: CSVEKSSNEQFF. CDR3 nucleotide sequence: TGCAGCGTTGAAAAGTCGTCGAATGAGCAGTTCTTC.

The chain uses TRBV5-1 and TRBJ2-3; D ambiguous. V was shortened by 0 bases and J by 5 bases, with 10 bases between the two germline ends. This CDR3 is built from 14 residues. Germline loops: CDR1 SGHRS, CDR2 YFSETQ. In DNA form, the CDR3 reads TGCGCCAGCAGCTTGGGAGTTCGGCGAGATACGCAGTATTTT. As protein: CASSLGVRRDTQYF. The complete variable domain, with remaining parts taken from reference TRBV5-1 and TRBJ2-3, reads KAGVTQTPRYLIKTRGQQVTLSCSPISGHRSVSWYQQTPGQGLQFLFEYFSETQRNKGNFPGRFSGRQFSNSRSEMNVSTLELGDSALYLCASSLGVRRDTQYFGPGTRLTVL.

This clonotype was seen at least ten times. The chain joins TRBV29-1 to TRBJ1-4; D is unclear. The CDR3 sequence is 10 residues long. Germline lookup yields CDR1 SQVTM and CDR2 ANQGSEA. V shed 4 bases and J shed 6 bases, with 3 bases lying between them. This CDR3 reads CSVVDEKLFF. As DNA, the CDR3 is TGCAGCGTTGTGGATGAAAAACTGTTTTTT. Full variable domain (rest looked up from reference TRBV29-1 and TRBJ1-4): SAVISQKPSRDICQRGTSLTIQCQVDSQVTMMFWYRQQPGQSLTLIATANQGSEATYESGFVIDKFPISRPNLTFSTLTVSNMSPEDSSIYLCSVVDEKLFFGSGTQLSVL.